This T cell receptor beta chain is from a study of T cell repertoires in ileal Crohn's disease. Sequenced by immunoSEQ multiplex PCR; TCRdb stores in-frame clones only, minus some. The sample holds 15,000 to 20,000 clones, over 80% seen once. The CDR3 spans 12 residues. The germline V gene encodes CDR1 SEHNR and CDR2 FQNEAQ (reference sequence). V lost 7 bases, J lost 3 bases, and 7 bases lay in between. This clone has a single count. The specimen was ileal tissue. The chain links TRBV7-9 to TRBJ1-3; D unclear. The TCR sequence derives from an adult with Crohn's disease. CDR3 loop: CASIPGGNTIYF. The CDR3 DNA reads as TGTGCCAGCATCCCCGGTGGAAACACCATATATTTT. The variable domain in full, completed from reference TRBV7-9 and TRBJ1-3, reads DTGVSQNPRHKITKRGQNVTFRCDPISEHNRLYWYRQTLGQGPEFLTYFQNEAQLEKSRLLSDRFSAERPKGSFSTLEIQRTEQGDSAMYLCASIPGGNTIYFGEGSWLTVV.